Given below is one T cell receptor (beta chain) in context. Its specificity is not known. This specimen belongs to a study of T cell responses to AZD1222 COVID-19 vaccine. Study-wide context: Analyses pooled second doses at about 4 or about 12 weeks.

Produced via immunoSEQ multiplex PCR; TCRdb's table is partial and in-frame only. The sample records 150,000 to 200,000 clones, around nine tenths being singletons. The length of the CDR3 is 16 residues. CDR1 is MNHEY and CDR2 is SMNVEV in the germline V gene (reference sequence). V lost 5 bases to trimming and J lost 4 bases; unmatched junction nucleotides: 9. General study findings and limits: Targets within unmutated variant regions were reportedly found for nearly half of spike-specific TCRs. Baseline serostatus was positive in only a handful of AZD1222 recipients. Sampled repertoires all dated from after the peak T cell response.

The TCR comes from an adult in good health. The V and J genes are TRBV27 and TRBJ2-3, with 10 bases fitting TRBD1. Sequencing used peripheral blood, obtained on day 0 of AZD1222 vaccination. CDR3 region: CASSPPKGQGPDTQYF. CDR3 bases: TGTGCCAGCAGTCCACCGAAGGGACAGGGGCCAGATACGCAGTATTTT.